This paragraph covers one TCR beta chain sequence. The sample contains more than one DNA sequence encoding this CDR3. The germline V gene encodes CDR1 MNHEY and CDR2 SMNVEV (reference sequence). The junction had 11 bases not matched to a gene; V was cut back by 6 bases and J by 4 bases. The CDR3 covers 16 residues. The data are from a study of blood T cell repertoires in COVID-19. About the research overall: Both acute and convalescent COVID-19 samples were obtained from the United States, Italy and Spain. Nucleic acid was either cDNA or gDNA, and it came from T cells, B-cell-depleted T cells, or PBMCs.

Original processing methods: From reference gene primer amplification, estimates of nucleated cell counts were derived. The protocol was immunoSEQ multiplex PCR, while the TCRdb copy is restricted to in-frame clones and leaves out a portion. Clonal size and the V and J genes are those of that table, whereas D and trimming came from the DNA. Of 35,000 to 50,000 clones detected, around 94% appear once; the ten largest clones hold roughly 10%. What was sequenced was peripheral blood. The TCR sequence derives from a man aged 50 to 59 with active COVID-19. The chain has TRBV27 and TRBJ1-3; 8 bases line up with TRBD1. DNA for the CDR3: TGTGCCAGCAGCCCGGACAGGGCCCAGTCCGGAAACACCATATATTTT. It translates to CASSPDRAQSGNTIYF.